The 12 T cell receptor beta chains reported below all come from one sample, sequenced in a study of T-cell memory formation after mild COVID-19. TCRdb fed the 5' RACE reads into MiXCR, producing one record per CDR3 protein. The sample holds 350,000 to 450,000 distinct CDR3 sequences, about 24% seen once. The sequencing sample was made of PBMCs or a T cell subset sorted from them (not recorded which). The source of these receptors is an adult woman who had mild COVID-19 (a few samples of this study predate the infection). Cell type and time point are not known.

The rearrangement links TRBV6-5 to TRBJ2-1, with TRBD2 as a possible D gene (6 bases). Germline V lookup: CDR1 MNHEY, CDR2 SVGAGI. V was trimmed by 5 bases and J by 10 bases, leaving 12 bases between them. The CDR3 extends over 12 amino acids. The CDR3 DNA is TGTGCCAGCAGTAGACCGGGAGTGGAGCAGTTCTTC. Amino acid sequence: CASSRPGVEQFF.

This clonotype has only a few counts. The chain carries TRBV4-1 and TRBJ2-5; 7 nucleotides line up with TRBD1. CDR3 length: 16 residues. Trimming cost V 1 base and J 2 bases; bases outside gene matches: 7. Per the germline V gene, CDR1 is MGHRA and CDR2 is YSYEKL. This CDR3 is CASSQVTGQMQETQYF. CDR3 DNA: TGCGCCAGCAGCCAAGTCACGGGACAGATGCAAGAGACCCAGTACTTC.

The genes are TRBV5-1 and TRBJ2-2, with TRBD2 as a possible D gene (5 bases). The CDR3 loop spans 15 amino acids. Germline CDR1 SGHRS, CDR2 YFSETQ. The V end lost 5 bases, the J end lost 4 bases, and 15 bases lay between the germline ends. The DNA for the CDR3 is TGCGCCAGCAGACCTGGGAGTCACCGCACCGGGGAGCTGTTTTTT. It specifies CASRPGSHRTGELFF.

In its sample, this clonotype was seen a few times. The chain links TRBV5-1 to TRBJ2-7, with D possibly matching TRBD2 (6 bases). V shed 3 bases and J shed 3 bases, with 10 bases lying between them. The CDR3 is 13 amino acids. CDR1 and CDR2 (germline): SGHRS, YFSETQ. In DNA form, the CDR3 reads TGCGCCAGCAGCTGGGACTCGGGCTACGAGCAGTACTTC. Its translation is CASSWDSGYEQYF. Complete variable domain (other parts from reference TRBV5-1 and TRBJ2-7): KAGVTQTPRYLIKTRGQQVTLSCSPISGHRSVSWYQQTPGQGLQFLFEYFSETQRNKGNFPGRFSGRQFSNSRSEMNVSTLELGDSALYLCASSWDSGYEQYFGPGTRLTVT.

The rearrangement links TRBV24-1 to TRBJ2-3; the match to TRBD2 covers 11 bases. V was pared by 3 bases and J by 2 bases, with 15 bases of the junction left unmatched. This CDR3 region has 20 residues. Germline values: CDR1 KGHDR, CDR2 SFDVKD. This chain's CDR3 is CATSDPPGSGRAEDTDTQYF. CDR3 nucleotide sequence: TGTGCCACCAGTGATCCTCCGGGTAGCGGGAGGGCCGAAGACACAGATACGCAGTATTTT.

The chain employs TRBV12-3 or TRBV12-4 and TRBJ1-1, with 8 bases matching TRBD1. CDR3 length: 12 amino acids. Unmatched junction bases numbered 5, after V lost 3 bases and J lost 11 bases. This CDR3 reads CASSFGQGAAFF. CDR3 coding DNA: TGTGCCAGCAGTTTCGGGCAGGGGGCGGCTTTCTTT.

The chain joins TRBV5-1 to TRBJ1-1; 7 nucleotides line up with TRBD1. The CDR3 spans 13 residues. V lost 0 bases and J lost 10; bases outside the gene matches: 6. CDR1 is SGHRS and CDR2 is YFSETQ in the germline V gene. In DNA form, the CDR3 reads TGCGCCAGCAGCTTGGGGACAGGCGGGTCAGCTTTCTTT. Its translation is CASSLGTGGSAFF.

This clonotype was seen a handful of times. The V call is TRBV7-2, the J call TRBJ2-5; D is uncertain. The CDR3 has 14 amino acids. Trimming pared 0 bases from V and 1 base from J, leaving 6 bases between. Germline assignment: CDR1 SGHTA and CDR2 FQGNSA. The CDR3 protein is CASSLANLQETQYF. CDR3 in DNA: TGTGCCAGCAGCTTAGCTAATCTCCAAGAGACCCAGTACTTC.

V and J are TRBV7-2 and TRBJ2-2; unclear D gene. The CDR3 is made up of 16 amino acids. The ends were cut back, 3 bases at V and 0 bases at J, with 11 bases in the middle. Germline-derived CDR1 and CDR2 are SGHTA and FQGNSA. In DNA, the CDR3 is TGTGCCAGCAGCTTGGGCGGATACACGAACACCGGGGAGCTGTTTTTT. Protein: CASSLGGYTNTGELFF.

This clonotype was found a few times. This chain links TRBV29-1 with TRBJ2-1; D is possibly TRBD1 (5 bases). CDR3 length: 11 amino acids. Trimming left V 4 bases short and J 7 bases short, with 8 bases between. Germline assignment: CDR1 SQVTM and CDR2 ANQGSEA. The CDR3 reads CSVVRGNEQFF. The CDR3 nucleotides are TGCAGCGTTGTAAGGGGAAATGAGCAGTTCTTC.

The sample holds a few counts of this clonotype. The chain joins TRBV12-3 or TRBV12-4 to TRBJ2-3, with D possibly TRBD2 on 6 matching bases. V lost 4 bases, J lost 1 base, and 9 bases lay in between. The CDR3 consists of 14 residues. CDR3 nucleotide sequence: TGTGCCAGCAGTTGGGGCGGGGGCACAGATACGCAGTATTTT. It yields the protein CASSWGGGTDTQYF.

This chain links TRBV6-2 or TRBV6-3 with TRBJ1-2; 7 nucleotides align to TRBD1. The germline CDR1 and CDR2 sequences are MNHEY and SVGEGT. The CDR3 consists of 17 residues. Trimming took 5 bases from V and 4 from J; bases not matched to a gene: 16. This chain's CDR3 is CASSPYPRQGSSYGYTF. In nucleotides, the CDR3 is TGTGCCAGCAGTCCGTACCCTAGACAGGGATCGTCCTATGGCTACACCTTC.